These 30 T cell receptor beta chains share one sample of origin, sequenced in a study of T cells after yellow fever vaccination. TCRdb independently ran MiXCR on the 5' RACE reads; one entry per CDR3 protein. The repertoire holds a few hundred thousand distinct CDR3 sequences, with more than 5.5% as singletons. The sequenced sample was PBMCs, obtained 5 days after the yellow fever booster vaccination. The receptors stem from a man aged 30-40 years who received the YFV17D yellow fever vaccine.

This clonotype was seen a few times. The genes are TRBV6-1 and TRBJ2-7, with TRBD1 matching over 8 bases. Germline loops: CDR1 MNHNS, CDR2 SASEGT. V dropped 3 bases and J dropped 7; count of bases not matched to a gene: 8. This CDR3 is 14 amino acids long. Here the CDR3 reads CASSDGQGGGEQYF. The CDR3 coding sequence is TGTGCCAGCAGTGACGGACAGGGTGGGGGGGAGCAGTACTTC.

The chain recombines TRBV7-3 with TRBJ1-5; D uncertain. Germline CDR1 is SGHTA and CDR2 is FQGTGA. CDR3 length: 14 residues. Trimming cost V 7 bases and J 0 bases, with 10 bases left between them. The DNA for the CDR3 is TGTGCCAGCACGGGGTCGCCTAGCAATCAGCCCCAGCATTTT. Its translation is CASTGSPSNQPQHF.

The sample holds a few counts of this clonotype. The chain couples TRBV20-1 to TRBJ2-3, with 15 bases fitting TRBD2. Germline V gives CDR1 DFQATT, CDR2 SNEGSKA (reference sequence). The CDR3 contains 16 residues. The J segment lost 2 bases and the V segment lost 6 bases, leaving 6 bases of the junction unmatched. CDR3 sequence: CSATGLAGGVTDTQYF. CDR3 bases: TGCAGTGCAACGGGACTAGCGGGAGGAGTCACAGATACGCAGTATTTT.

V gene TRBV10-3 combines with J gene TRBJ2-7; either TRBD1 or TRBD2 may supply D (5 bases each). From germline, CDR1 is ENHRY and CDR2 SYGVKD. This CDR3 has 14 amino acids. The V and J ends lost 3 bases and 3 bases respectively, with 12 bases between them. The CDR3 loop reads CAISDEGTIYEQYF. DNA of the CDR3: TGTGCCATCAGTGACGAAGGGACGATCTACGAGCAGTACTTC.

This clonotype appeared many times. The J gene is TRBJ1-1, the V gene TRBV10-3; D unresolved. The V end lost 8 bases, the J end lost 0 bases, and 13 bases lay between the germline ends. The CDR3 length is 14 residues. The germline V gene has CDR1 ENHRY and CDR2 SYGVKD. The CDR3 nucleotides are TGTGCCATCGGGAGAAGCCTGGTGAACACTGAAGCTTTCTTT. Translating gives CAIGRSLVNTEAFF.

The table lists this clonotype with a few counts. The chain combines TRBV3-1 with TRBJ2-2, with 11 positions matching TRBD2. Trimming at V came to 4 bases and at J to 2 bases, leaving 6 bases not matched to a gene. This CDR3 comprises 17 residues. Germline V CDR1 and CDR2: LGHDT, YNNKEL (reference sequence). The CDR3 DNA follows: TGTGCCAGCAGCCGGGGGACTAGCGGACCCAACACCGGGGAGCTGTTTTTT. Protein: CASSRGTSGPNTGELFF.

At least ten counts were recorded for this clonotype. The genes are TRBV20-1 and TRBJ2-4; D is unresolved. The germline gives CDR1 DFQATT, CDR2 SNEGSKA (reference sequence). Deletions cut 6 bases from V and 6 bases from J, with 6 bases between. The CDR3 sequence is 10 residues long. DNA of the CDR3: TGCAGTGCCGGCACAAACATTCAGTACTTC. It codes for CSAGTNIQYF.

This chain links TRBV20-1 with TRBJ2-1, with 7 bases that match TRBD1. CDR3 length: 15 amino acids. Germline V gene sequence: CDR1 DFQATT, CDR2 SNEGSKA (reference sequence). J gave up 4 bases and V 6 bases, and 12 bases lay outside the gene matches. In DNA form, the CDR3 reads TGCAGTGCCACTACAGGGGAAACTCTATACAATGAGCAGTTCTTC. It translates to CSATTGETLYNEQFF.

This chain connects TRBV10-1 to TRBJ2-1; maybe TRBD1 (6 bases). V was trimmed by 0 bases and J by 7 bases, leaving 13 bases between them. This CDR3 comprises 15 residues. CDR1 is WNHNN, CDR2 SYGVQD, per germline (reference sequence). As DNA, the CDR3 is TGCGCCAGCAGTGAGTCGATAAGCAGGGGTAATGAGCAGTTCTTC. Its translation is CASSESISRGNEQFF.

This rearrangement joins TRBV2 to TRBJ2-1; D might be TRBD2 (6 bases). Trimming took 7 bases from V and 1 from J, leaving 14 bases between them. Germline CDR1 SNHLY, CDR2 FYNNEI. The length of the CDR3 is 15 residues. Here the CDR3 DNA reads TGTGCCAGCAAACGGGGGAGGCAGTCCTACAATGAGCAGTTCTTC. Translating it yields CASKRGRQSYNEQFF.

To note about this clonotype: The junction shows a germline mismatch at one end, possibly a read error. This chain uses TRBV6-1 with TRBJ2-1; D call uncertain. The CDR3 runs to 14 residues. Germline V gene lookup returns CDR1 MNHNS and CDR2 SASEGT. The CDR3 loop reads CASSEAPSYNEQFF. The CDR3 DNA follows: TGTGCCAGCAGCGAAGCCCCGTCCTACAATGAGCAGTTCTTC.

This clonotype was recorded many times. This chain joins TRBV29-1 and TRBJ2-7; 9 nucleotides align to TRBD1. The CDR3 loop spans 12 amino acids. The J segment lost 7 bases and the V segment lost 6 bases, leaving 7 bases of the junction unmatched. Germline assignment: CDR1 SQVTM and CDR2 ANQGSEA. This CDR3 reads CSVAGTGREQYF. In nucleotides, the CDR3 is TGCAGCGTCGCCGGGACAGGGAGGGAGCAGTACTTC.

The sample holds many counts of this clonotype. The chain joins TRBV6-6 to TRBJ2-1; no reliable D call. V dropped 11 bases and J dropped 10 bases, with 21 bases sitting between them. The CDR3 consists of 13 residues. Germline V gives CDR1 MNHNY, CDR2 SVGAGI (reference sequence). This CDR3 reads CAVRPMSGGEQFF. CDR3 DNA: TGTGCCGTCCGACCGATGAGTGGCGGCGAGCAGTTCTTC.

This clonotype was detected a few times. This sequence joins TRBV10-3 and TRBJ1-3; D possibly corresponds to TRBD1 (5 bases). From germline, CDR1 is ENHRY and CDR2 SYGVKD. There are 16 residues in the CDR3. Trimming shortened V by 0 bases and J by 4 bases, and 13 bases separated the two germline ends. The CDR3 loop reads CAISESVGATGNTIYF. CDR3 nucleotide sequence: TGTGCCATCAGTGAGTCGGTTGGGGCTACCGGAAACACCATATATTTT.

This clonotype occurred many times. The chain carries TRBV18 and TRBJ2-7, with 16 bases that match TRBD2. The CDR3 spans 18 residues. The junction had 11 bases not matched to a gene; V was cut back by 4 bases and J by 5 bases. Germline V gene data show CDR1 as KGHSH and CDR2 as LQKENI. This CDR3 reads CASSRTPGLAGGRNEQYF. The CDR3, as DNA: TGTGCCAGCTCACGAACGCCGGGACTAGCGGGAGGGCGGAACGAGCAGTACTTC.

This clonotype has a count of ten or more. CDR3 loop: CATGEGRSNQPQHF. The CDR3 DNA is TGTGCCACCGGGGAGGGGAGAAGCAATCAGCCCCAGCATTTT. This chain uses TRBV15 with TRBJ1-5; weak D call: TRBD1 (5 bases). The V gene's germline CDR1 is LNHNV and CDR2 YYDKDF (reference sequence). The CDR3 consists of 14 residues. The ends were cut back, 8 bases at V and 1 base at J, with 12 bases in the middle.

This clonotype showed up many times. The gene calls are TRBV29-1 and TRBJ2-3, with 7 bases matching TRBD1. The V gene end was trimmed by 6 bases and the J gene end by 1 base; junction bases not matched to a gene: 7. The CDR3 has 14 amino acids. CDR1 SQVTM and CDR2 ANQGSEA come from the germline V gene. The CDR3 bases are TGCAGCGTGGTCGGACAGGCTGGCACAGATACGCAGTATTTT. This gives the protein CSVVGQAGTDTQYF.

Points on this clonotype: A much bigger clone sits one base away, suggesting this may be a read error. This chain connects TRBV6-2 or TRBV6-3 to TRBJ2-7, with a possible D match to TRBD2 (6 bases). This CDR3 is built from 15 residues. Germline CDR1 and CDR2: MNHEY and SVGEGT. V lost 3 bases to trimming and J lost 3 bases, with 15 bases between them. CDR3 in amino acids: CASSYEGLSIYEQYF. CDR3 DNA: TGTGCCAGCAGTTATGAGGGACTTAGTATCTACGAGCAGTACTTC.

This clonotype turned up a few times. The chain is built from TRBV19 and TRBJ2-5, with TRBD2 matching over 13 bases. Looked up from germline, CDR1 is LNHDA and CDR2 is SQIVND (reference sequence). The CDR3 is 14 amino acids. V gave up 3 bases and J gave up 9 bases; unmatched junction bases: 4. This CDR3 reads CASSMTSGRMPQYF. DNA of the CDR3: TGTGCCAGTAGTATGACTAGCGGGAGGATGCCCCAGTACTTC.

This clonotype was counted a few times. This chain joins TRBV18 and TRBJ1-3; D unresolved. V lost 3 bases and J lost 2, with 11 bases in between. CDR1 is KGHSH, CDR2 LQKENI, per germline. The length of the CDR3 is 15 residues. For the CDR3, the DNA is TGTGCCAGCTCACCGGGGTACGCGGCTGGAAACACCATATATTTT. It codes for CASSPGYAAGNTIYF.

This clonotype was seen a handful of times. The chain has TRBV15 and TRBJ2-1; TRBD2 agrees at 9 bases. The CDR3 contains 15 residues. CDR1 and CDR2 from the germline V gene are LNHNV and YYDKDF (reference sequence). After removal of 3 bases from V and 7 bases from J, the junction contained 7 bases not matched to a gene. The DNA of the CDR3 is TGTGCCACCAGCAGCAATAGCGGGAGTAAAAATGAGCAGTTCTTC. Amino acids: CATSSNSGSKNEQFF.

This clonotype was observed many times. The rearrangement uses TRBV7-6 and TRBJ2-1; possible D gene TRBD1, 6 bases. Germline V gene data show CDR1 as SGHVS and CDR2 as FNYEAQ. Trimming removed 2 bases from V and 9 bases from J, with 11 bases in between. The CDR3 consists of 13 residues. The CDR3, as DNA: TGTGCCAGCAGCTTAAATCAGGGGCGTGAGCAGTTCTTC. It is translated as CASSLNQGREQFF.

The chain uses TRBV10-2 and TRBJ2-1; possibly TRBD2 for D (5 bases). With 7 bases removed from V and 5 bases from J, the gap between germline ends came to 12 bases. The CDR3 has 13 residues. Germline V gives CDR1 WSHSY, CDR2 SAAADI. The CDR3 DNA follows: TGCGCCAGCACCATAACTAGAAACAATGAGCAGTTCTTC. Its translation is CASTITRNNEQFF.

V usage is TRBV20-1 and J usage is TRBJ2-1; TRBD2 is a possible D gene (5 bases). The CDR3 length is 14 residues. Germline assignment: CDR1 DFQATT and CDR2 SNEGSKA (reference sequence). The V end lost 3 bases, the J end lost 6 bases, and 15 bases lay between the germline ends. Here the CDR3 reads CSAREADPFNEQFF. CDR3 DNA sequence: TGCAGTGCTAGGGAAGCGGATCCTTTCAATGAGCAGTTCTTC.

This clonotype was seen a few times. The V and J genes are TRBV25-1 and TRBJ2-2; 7 nucleotides align to TRBD1. V shed 1 base, J shed 4 bases, and the junction held 6 bases outside the gene matches. This CDR3 has 16 amino acids. Germline lookup yields CDR1 MGHDK and CDR2 SYGVNS. CDR3 sequence (DNA): TGTGCCAGCAGTGAATCAGGGCAGGGGGTCACCGGGGAGCTGTTTTTT. Translated: CASSESGQGVTGELFF.

The chain has TRBV19 and TRBJ2-1; the D call may be TRBD1 or TRBD2 (5 bases each). Germline CDR1 reads LNHDA; CDR2 reads SQIVND (reference sequence). V gave up 3 bases and J gave up 10 bases, with 13 bases separating them. The CDR3 consists of 13 residues. CDR3 sequence: CASSIVQGGEQFF. The CDR3 DNA is TGTGCCAGTAGTATCGTCCAGGGCGGGGAGCAGTTCTTC.

This clonotype was seen only a few times. The chain uses TRBV10-3 and TRBJ2-1; 10 bases fit TRBD2. V trimming: 6 bases; J trimming: 5 bases; junction bases outside the gene matches: 7. The CDR3 covers 15 residues. The germline V gene encodes CDR1 ENHRY and CDR2 SYGVKD. CDR3 region: CAIRKDLAGDNEQFF. The CDR3 nucleotides read TGTGCCATCAGGAAGGACCTAGCGGGAGACAATGAGCAGTTCTTC.

The table lists this clonotype with many counts. The genes are TRBV10-3 and TRBJ2-1, with D perhaps being TRBD1 or TRBD2 (5 bases each). Germline CDR1 ENHRY, CDR2 SYGVKD. The CDR3 runs to 13 residues. The V gene lost 11 bases and the J gene lost 7 bases, with 18 bases spanning the gap. The CDR3 region is CALKGTPPNEQFF. In DNA, the CDR3 is TGTGCCCTAAAGGGGACCCCCCCTAATGAGCAGTTCTTC.

In this sample, this clonotype turned up many times. The chain carries TRBV5-1 and TRBJ2-1, with a possible D match to TRBD2 (5 bases). V was trimmed by 0 bases and J by 7 bases, leaving 14 bases between them. Per the germline V gene, CDR1 is SGHRS and CDR2 is YFSETQ. This CDR3 has 15 residues. The CDR3 DNA reads TGCGCCAGCAGCTTGGGAGCCACCCCGGGGAATGAGCAGTTCTTC. This translates into CASSLGATPGNEQFF.

This clonotype appeared a few times. The J gene is TRBJ1-2, the V gene TRBV11-2, with D unclear. Trimming stripped 0 bases from V and 7 bases from J, with 6 bases between. The CDR3 contains 12 residues. CDR1 and CDR2 from the germline V gene are SGHAT and FQNNGV. This CDR3 reads CASSLDRSGYTF. In DNA form, the CDR3 reads TGTGCCAGCAGCTTAGATAGGTCTGGCTACACCTTC.